Here is one T cell receptor beta chain with its context. Additional DNA sequences in this sample encode the identical CDR3. This record belongs to a study of blood T cell repertoires in COVID-19. About the study: COVID-19 samples from acute and convalescent phases originated in the United States, Italy and Spain.

CDR1 and CDR2 (germline): GTSNPN, SVGIG (reference sequence). The V end lost 0 bases, the J end lost 8 bases, and 7 bases lay between the germline ends. The CDR3 totals 11 residues. The method was immunoSEQ multiplex PCR; TCRdb's version includes in-frame clones alone and lacks a portion of them. The sample includes 140,000 to 150,000 clones, around 87% of them seen just once. This receptor was obtained from a woman aged 25 to 45 with acute COVID-19. Sequenced input: PBMCs or T cells enriched from blood (not recorded which). The chain couples TRBV30 to TRBJ1-2, with D uncertain. CDR3 coding DNA: TGTGCCTGGAGTGTTGGAGGAGGCTACACCTTC. This encodes CAWSVGGGYTF.